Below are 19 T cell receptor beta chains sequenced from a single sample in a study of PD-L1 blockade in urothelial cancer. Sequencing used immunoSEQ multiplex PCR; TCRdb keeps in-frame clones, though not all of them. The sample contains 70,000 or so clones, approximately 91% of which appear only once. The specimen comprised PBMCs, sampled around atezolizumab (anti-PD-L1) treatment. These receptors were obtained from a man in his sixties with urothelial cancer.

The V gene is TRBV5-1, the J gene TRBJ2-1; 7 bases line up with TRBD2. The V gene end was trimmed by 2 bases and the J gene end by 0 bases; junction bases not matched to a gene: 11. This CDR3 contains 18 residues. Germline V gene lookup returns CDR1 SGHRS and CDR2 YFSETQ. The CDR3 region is CASSFRLTSQSSYNEQFF. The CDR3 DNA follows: TGCGCCAGCAGCTTTCGCCTGACTAGCCAAAGCTCCTACAATGAGCAGTTCTTC.

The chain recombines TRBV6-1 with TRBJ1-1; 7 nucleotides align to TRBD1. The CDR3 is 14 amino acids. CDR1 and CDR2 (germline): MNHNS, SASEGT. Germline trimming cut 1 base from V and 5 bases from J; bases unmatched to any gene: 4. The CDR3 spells CASSEGTGRTEAFF. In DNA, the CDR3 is TGTGCCAGCAGTGAAGGGACAGGTCGGACTGAAGCTTTCTTT.

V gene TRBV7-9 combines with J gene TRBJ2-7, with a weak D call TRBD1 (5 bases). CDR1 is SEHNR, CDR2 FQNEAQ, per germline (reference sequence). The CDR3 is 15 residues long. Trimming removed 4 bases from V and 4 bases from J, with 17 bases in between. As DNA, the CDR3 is TGTGCCAGCAGCTCCGGTCGATCAGGGATTTACGAGCAGTACTTC. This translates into CASSSGRSGIYEQYF.

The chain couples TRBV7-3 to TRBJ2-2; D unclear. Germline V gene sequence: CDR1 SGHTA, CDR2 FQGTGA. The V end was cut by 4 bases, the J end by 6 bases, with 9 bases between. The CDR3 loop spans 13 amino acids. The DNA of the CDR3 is TGTGCCAGCAGCTCCCCAGTCTCCGGGGAGCTGTTTTTT. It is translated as CASSSPVSGELFF.

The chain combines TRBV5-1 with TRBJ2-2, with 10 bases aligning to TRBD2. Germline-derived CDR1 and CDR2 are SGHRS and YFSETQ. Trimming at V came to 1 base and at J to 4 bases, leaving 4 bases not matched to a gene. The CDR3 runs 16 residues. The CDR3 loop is CASSLIASGSTGELFF. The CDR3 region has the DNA TGCGCCAGCAGCTTGATTGCTAGCGGGAGCACCGGGGAGCTGTTTTTT.

The CDR3 here is CASSRDRGGNQPQHF. CDR3 nucleotides: TGCGCCAGCAGCCGAGACAGGGGCGGCAATCAGCCCCAGCATTTT. This chain connects TRBV4-1 to TRBJ1-5; 8 bases map to TRBD1. This CDR3 is 15 amino acids long. J was trimmed by 2 bases and V by 4 bases; bases with no gene match: 4. Germline V CDR1 and CDR2: MGHRA, YSYEKL.

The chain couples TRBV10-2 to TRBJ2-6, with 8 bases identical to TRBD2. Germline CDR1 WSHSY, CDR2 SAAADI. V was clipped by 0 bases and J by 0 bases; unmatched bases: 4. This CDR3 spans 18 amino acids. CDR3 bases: TGCGCCAGCAGTGAGTCGTGGGCGGGGGGCTCTGGGGCCAACGTCCTGACTTTC. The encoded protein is CASSESWAGGSGANVLTF.

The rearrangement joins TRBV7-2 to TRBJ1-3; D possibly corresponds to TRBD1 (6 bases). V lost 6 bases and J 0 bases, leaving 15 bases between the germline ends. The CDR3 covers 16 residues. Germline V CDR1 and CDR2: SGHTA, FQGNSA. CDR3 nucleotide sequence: TGTGCCAGCAGTGGGGGCCAGCTGGACTCTGGAAACACCATATATTTT. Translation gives CASSGGQLDSGNTIYF.

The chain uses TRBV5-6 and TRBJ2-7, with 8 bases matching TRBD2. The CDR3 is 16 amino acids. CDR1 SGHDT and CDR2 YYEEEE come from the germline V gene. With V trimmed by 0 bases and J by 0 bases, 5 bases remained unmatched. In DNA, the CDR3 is TGTGCCAGCAGCTTGGGTCTGACTAGCGTCTCCTACGAGCAGTACTTC. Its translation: CASSLGLTSVSYEQYF.

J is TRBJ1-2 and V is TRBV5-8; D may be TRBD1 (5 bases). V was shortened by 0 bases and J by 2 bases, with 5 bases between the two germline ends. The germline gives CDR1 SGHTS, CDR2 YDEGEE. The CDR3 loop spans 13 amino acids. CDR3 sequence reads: CASSLGQNYGYTF. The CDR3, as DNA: TGTGCCAGCAGCTTGGGACAGAACTATGGCTACACCTTC.

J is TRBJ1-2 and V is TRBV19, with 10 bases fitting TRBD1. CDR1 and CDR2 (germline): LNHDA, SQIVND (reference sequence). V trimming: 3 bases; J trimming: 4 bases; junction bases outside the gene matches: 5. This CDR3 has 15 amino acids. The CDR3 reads CASSIRRQGAYGYTF. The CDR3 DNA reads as TGTGCCAGTAGTATCCGCAGACAGGGGGCCTATGGCTACACCTTC. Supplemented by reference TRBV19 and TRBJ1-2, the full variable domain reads DGGITQSPKYLFRKEGQNVTLSCEQNLNHDAMYWYRQDPGQGLRLIYYSQIVNDFQKGDIAEGYSVSREKKESFPLTVTSAQKNPTAFYLCASSIRRQGAYGYTFGSGTRLTVV.

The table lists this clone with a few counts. The CDR3 bases are TGTGCCAGCAGTTCCGCGGGCAGCATGAATGAAAAACTGTTTTTT. Its protein product is CASSSAGSMNEKLFF. The chain carries TRBV2 and TRBJ1-4; D gene unclear. Germline CDR1 and CDR2: SNHLY and FYNNEI. V lost 5 bases to trimming and J lost 5 bases, with 15 bases between them. The CDR3 is made up of 15 amino acids.

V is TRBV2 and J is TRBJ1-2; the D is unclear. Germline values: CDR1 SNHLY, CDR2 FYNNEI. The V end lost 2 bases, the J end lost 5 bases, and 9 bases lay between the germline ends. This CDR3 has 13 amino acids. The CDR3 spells CASSEMQVYGYTF. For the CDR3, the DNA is TGTGCCAGCAGTGAAATGCAGGTGTATGGCTACACCTTC.

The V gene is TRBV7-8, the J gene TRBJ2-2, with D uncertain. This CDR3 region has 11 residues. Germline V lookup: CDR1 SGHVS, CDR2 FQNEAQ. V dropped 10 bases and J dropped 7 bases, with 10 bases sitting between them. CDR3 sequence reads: CATKPSGELFF. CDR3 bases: TGTGCCACCAAACCCAGCGGGGAGCTGTTTTTT.

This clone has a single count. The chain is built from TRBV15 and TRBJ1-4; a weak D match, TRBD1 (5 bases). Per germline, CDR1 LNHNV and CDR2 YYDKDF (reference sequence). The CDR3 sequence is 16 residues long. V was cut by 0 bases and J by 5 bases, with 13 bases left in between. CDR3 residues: CATSRDRLGLNEKLFF. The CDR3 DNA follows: TGTGCCACCAGCAGAGATCGGCTGGGACTAAATGAAAAACTGTTTTTT.

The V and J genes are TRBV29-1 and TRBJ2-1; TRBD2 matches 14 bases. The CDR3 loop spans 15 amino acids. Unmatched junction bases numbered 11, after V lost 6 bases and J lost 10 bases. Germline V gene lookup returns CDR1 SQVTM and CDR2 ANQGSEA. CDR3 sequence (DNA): TGCAGCGTACTCGGGACTAGCGGGAGTGCGAGCGAGCAGTTCTTC. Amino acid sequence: CSVLGTSGSASEQFF.

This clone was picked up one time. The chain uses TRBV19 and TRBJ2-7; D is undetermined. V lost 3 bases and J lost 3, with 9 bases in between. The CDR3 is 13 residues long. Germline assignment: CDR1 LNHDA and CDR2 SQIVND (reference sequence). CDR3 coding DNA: TGTGCCAGTAGTATTCAGGCAGGCTACGAGCAGTACTTC. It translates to CASSIQAGYEQYF.

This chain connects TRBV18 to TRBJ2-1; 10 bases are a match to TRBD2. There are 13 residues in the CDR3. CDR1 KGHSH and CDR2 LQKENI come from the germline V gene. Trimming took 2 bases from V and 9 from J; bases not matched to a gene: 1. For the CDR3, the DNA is TGTGCCAGCTCACCAGGGACTAGCGTTGAGCAGTTCTTC. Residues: CASSPGTSVEQFF.

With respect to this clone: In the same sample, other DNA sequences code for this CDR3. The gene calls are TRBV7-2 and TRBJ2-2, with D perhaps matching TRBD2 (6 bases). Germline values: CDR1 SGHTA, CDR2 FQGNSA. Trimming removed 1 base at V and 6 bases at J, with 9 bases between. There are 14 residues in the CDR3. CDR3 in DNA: TGTGCCAGCAGCTTAGTACTAGCTGCCGGGGAGCTGTTTTTT. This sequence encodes CASSLVLAAGELFF.